This entry concerns a single T cell receptor (beta chain). Its specific antigen is unknown. No qualities accompany the bases; no much larger clone lies one base away. At diagnosis, peripheral blood, uninvolved tumor-adjacent lung and tumor were collected and were preserved as a mix of fresh-frozen and FFPE material. For TCR repertoire profiling, blood samples were analyzed as peripheral blood mononuclear cells. From the cysteine through the phenylalanine, the CDR3 covers 13 amino acids. CDR3 DNA is the only sequence kept; it has 39 bases, read in frame from the first base. The junction carries 10 bases between V and J, which are trimmed by 6 bases and 2 bases respectively. According to the germline V gene, CDR1 reads MNHNS and CDR2 reads SASEGT. The immunoSEQ Assay was used to sequence TCR beta CDR3 regions from DNA. Per the original workflow: T cell density was computed as TCR beta template counts normalized to usable DNA estimated by amplifying housekeeping genes. Richness was estimated using the preseqR package, with extrapolation to 400,000 templates for PBMC samples and to 120,000 templates for tissue samples. Clonality was defined as one minus Pielou's evenness. Differential abundance testing on productive amino-acid clonotypes, with a minimum total count of 5 and an alpha of 0.1, was used to identify tissue-enriched TCRs. The Jaccard Index and the Morisita Overlap Index were used to measure how much the repertoires overlapped between compartments. GLIPH grouped TCR beta CDR3s together with public tetramer-defined viral CDR3s, and a viral motif had to include at least three viral sequences and show V-gene enrichment. The table comes from immuneACCESS by way of TCRdb, which keeps in-frame sequences with V and J called. Part of the clones is missing from these tables; in studies checked, under half for an unresolved V gene and the rest for unknown reasons. That table is the source of V, J and clone size, and D and trimming were worked out from the DNA. The sample profile shows 35,000 to 45,000 clones; approximately 91% of them were found once. In total, the top ten clones hold around 2.5% of the sample.

This record comes from a study of T cells in localized non-small cell lung cancer (dated by TCRdb to between 2020 and 2021). Background on the whole study: T cell repertoires of 200 to 250 early-stage NSCLC patients were analyzed, with tumors being compared against uninvolved tumor-adjacent lungs. The mean age of the NSCLC patients was about 70 years, with 130 or so men and 85 to 110 women. The cohort comprised under 250 treatment-naïve NSCLC patients with resected, localized lung tumors.

Overall study outcomes, separate from this receptor: Of the top 100 tumor clones, a median of 57 were detected in paired uninvolved adjacent lung; 28 were also among that lung's top 100. Because multi-region sequencing of the tumors was not done, intratumor heterogeneity could not be ruled out. The highest T cell clonality was observed in uninvolved tumor-adjacent lung, where clonality exceeded that of tumor, suggesting that antigenic responses were more focused in uninvolved tumor-adjacent lung. Because the study design was exploratory, TCR variables were selected using unadjusted p-values without false-discovery rate correction. Longer overall survival was associated with higher T cell density in blood, whereas shorter survival was associated with higher clonality in adjacent lung.

The chain is made from TRBV6-1 and TRBJ2-5; possibly the D gene is TRBD2, per 6 matching bases. The input for sequencing was peripheral blood, taken before any cancer treatment. This TCR was recovered from a female donor of 60 years or more with stage I squamous cell lung carcinoma. The encoded CDR3 is CASRSGLQETQYF. The sequenced DNA: TGTGCCAGCAGATCGGGACTTCAAGAGACCCAGTACTTC.